This T cell receptor beta chain was observed in a study of T-cell reconstitution after alpha-beta-depleted transplantation in children. CDR1 is SGHRS and CDR2 is YFSETQ in the germline V gene. The junction had 6 bases not matched to a gene; V was cut back by 4 bases and J by 5 bases. The CDR3 is 14 amino acids. TCRbeta library construction was performed incorporating unique molecular identifiers. Each CDR3 protein gets one entry after TCRdb re-called the PCR reads with MiXCR. The data contain tens of thousands of distinct CDR3 sequences, 14% of them seen just once; the ten biggest clones take up about 25%. This clonotype was detected only a few times. Antigen unknown. Study-level points and caveats: Surviving recipient T cells and thymic progenitors underlay high day-60 TCRbeta diversity in some patients. After transplant, at about two months, alpha-beta T cells were reportedly derived from several hundred expanded graft clones. T-cell numbers and diversity one year post-transplant derived largely from freshly generated T cells.

This clonotype originated in a male patient aged 2-9 years who had a stem cell transplant for acute lymphoblastic leukemia, so the T cells may come from the graft donor. Sequencing was performed on PBMCs, mostly from graft donor cells, taken 180 days after TCRalphabeta/CD19-depleted stem cell transplant. V gene TRBV5-1 combines with J gene TRBJ2-5, with 9 bases that match TRBD2. The CDR3 coding sequence is TGCGCCAGCAGCGGGGGACTAGCTTTTGAGACCCAGTACTTC. It translates to CASSGGLAFETQYF.